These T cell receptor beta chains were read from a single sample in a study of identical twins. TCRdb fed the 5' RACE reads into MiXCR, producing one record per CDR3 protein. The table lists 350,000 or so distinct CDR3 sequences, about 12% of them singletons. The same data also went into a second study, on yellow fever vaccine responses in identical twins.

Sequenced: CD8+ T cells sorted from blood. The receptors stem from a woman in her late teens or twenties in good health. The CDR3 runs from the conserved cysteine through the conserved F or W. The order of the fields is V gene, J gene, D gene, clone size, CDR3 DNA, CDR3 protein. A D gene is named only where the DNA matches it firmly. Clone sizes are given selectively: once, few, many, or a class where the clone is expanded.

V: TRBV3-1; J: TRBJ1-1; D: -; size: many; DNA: TGTGCCAGCAGTCGGTACAGGGTCACTGAAGCTTTCTTT; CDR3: CASSRYRVTEAFF
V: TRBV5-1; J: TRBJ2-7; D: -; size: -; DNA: TGCGCCAGCAGCCCTGGGAACGCGGCCTACGAGCAGTACTTC; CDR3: CASSPGNAAYEQYF
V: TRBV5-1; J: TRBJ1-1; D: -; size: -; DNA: TGCGCCAGCAGCCCAGGACACTTTTCGAACACTGAAGCTTTCTTT; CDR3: CASSPGHFSNTEAFF
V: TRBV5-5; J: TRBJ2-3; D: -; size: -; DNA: TGTGCCAGCACTCCGAAGGTGCGAGGGCTTGGGGATACGCAGTATTTT; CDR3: CASTPKVRGLGDTQYF
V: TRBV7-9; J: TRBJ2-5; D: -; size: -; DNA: TGTGCCAGCAGCCAGGTGGGACTTCAAGAGACCCAGTACTTC; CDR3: CASSQVGLQETQYF
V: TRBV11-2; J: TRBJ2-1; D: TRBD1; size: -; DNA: TGTGCCAGCAGCTTAGATGCTGGGGACAGCTACAATGAGCAGTTCTTC; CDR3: CASSLDAGDSYNEQFF
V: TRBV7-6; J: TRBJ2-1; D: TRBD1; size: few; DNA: TGTGCCAGCAGCTCCAAAATAGGACAGGGGTTGAATGAGCAGTTCTTC; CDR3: CASSSKIGQGLNEQFF
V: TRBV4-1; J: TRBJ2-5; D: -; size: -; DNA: TGCGCCAGCAGCCCGGGCCCCGGGTCTGCGGAGACCCAGTACTTC; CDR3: CASSPGPGSAETQYF
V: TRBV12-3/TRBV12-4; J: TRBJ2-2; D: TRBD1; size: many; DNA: TGTGCCAGCGAGGGACAGGGGGCTTACACCGGGGAGCTGTTTTTT; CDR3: CASEGQGAYTGELFF
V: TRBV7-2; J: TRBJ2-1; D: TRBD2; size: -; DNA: TGTGCCAGCAGCAACCCAAGCGGGAGGAGCTCCTACAATGAGCAGTTCTTC; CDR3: CASSNPSGRSSYNEQFF
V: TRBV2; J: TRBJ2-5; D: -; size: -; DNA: TGTGCCAGCAAGGAGCTGTACCAAGAGACCCAGTACTTC; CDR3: CASKELYQETQYF
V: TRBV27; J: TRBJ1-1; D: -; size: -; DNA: TGTGCCAGCAGTAGTAGGAGGGAGAACACTGAAGCTTTCTTT; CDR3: CASSSRRENTEAFF
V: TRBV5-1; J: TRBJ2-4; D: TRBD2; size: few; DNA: TGCGCCAGCAGCCCAACTAGCGGGAGGACCCCAGGATCAAACATTCAGTACTTC; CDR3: CASSPTSGRTPGSNIQYF
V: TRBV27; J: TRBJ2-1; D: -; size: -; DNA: TGTGCCAGCAGTTTATATTCGGGGCTGACCCACACGGATGAGCAGTTCTTC; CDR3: CASSLYSGLTHTDEQFF
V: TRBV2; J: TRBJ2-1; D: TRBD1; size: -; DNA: TGTGCCAGCAAACAAGACAGGGTTGTCTACAATGAGCAGTTCTTC; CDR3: CASKQDRVVYNEQFF
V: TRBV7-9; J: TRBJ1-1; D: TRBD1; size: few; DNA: TGTGCCAGCAGCTTAGGCAGGGGGCTGAACACTGAAGCTTTCTTT; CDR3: CASSLGRGLNTEAFF
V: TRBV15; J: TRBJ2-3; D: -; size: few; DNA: TGTGCCACCAGCAGAGGAACCGGGACAACCACAGATACGCAGTATTTT; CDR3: CATSRGTGTTTDTQYF
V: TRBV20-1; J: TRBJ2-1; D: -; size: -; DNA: TGCAGTGCTAGAATTTTGGGGGAGGGGGGTATTGGTTTCAATGAGCAGTTCTTC; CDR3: CSARILGEGGIGFNEQFF
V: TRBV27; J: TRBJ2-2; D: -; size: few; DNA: TGTGCCAGCAGTTTAGAAGTACCGAACACCGGGGAGCTGTTTTTT; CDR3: CASSLEVPNTGELFF
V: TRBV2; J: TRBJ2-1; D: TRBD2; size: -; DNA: TGTGCCAGCATGATACTAGCGGGGTACAATGAGCAGTTCTTC; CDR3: CASMILAGYNEQFF
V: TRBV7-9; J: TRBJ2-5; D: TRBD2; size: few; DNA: TGTGCCAGCAGAGGACTAGCGGGAGGCCCAGAGACCCAGTACTTC; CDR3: CASRGLAGGPETQYF
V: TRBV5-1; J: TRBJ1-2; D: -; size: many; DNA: TGCGCCAGCAGCTTGGCCTCGAAGCCAGGAAACTATGGCTACACCTTC; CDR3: CASSLASKPGNYGYTF
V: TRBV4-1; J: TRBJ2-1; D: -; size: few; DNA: TGCGCCAGCAGCCACCTACCGATGGGCAATGAGCAGTTCTTC; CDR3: CASSHLPMGNEQFF
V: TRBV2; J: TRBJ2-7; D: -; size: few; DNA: TGTGCCAGCAGTGAAGGGGCTAGCGTCTCCTACGAGCAGTACTTC; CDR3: CASSEGASVSYEQYF
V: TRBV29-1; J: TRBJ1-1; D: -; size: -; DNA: TGCAGCGTCCCCCCGGGGTTGAACACTGAAGCTTTCTTT; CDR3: CSVPPGLNTEAFF
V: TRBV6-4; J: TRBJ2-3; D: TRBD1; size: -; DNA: TGTGCCAGCAGCCCGACAGGGCCCACAGATACGCAGTATTTT; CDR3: CASSPTGPTDTQYF
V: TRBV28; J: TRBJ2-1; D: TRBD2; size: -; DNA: TGTGCCAGCAGTTTTAGTCTAGCGGGACTCTACAATGAGCAGTTCTTC; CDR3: CASSFSLAGLYNEQFF
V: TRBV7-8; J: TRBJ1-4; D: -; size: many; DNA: TGTGCCAGCAGCCTCGCCTTTGAAAAACTGTTTTTT; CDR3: CASSLAFEKLFF
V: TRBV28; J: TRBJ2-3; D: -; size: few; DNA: TGTGCCAGCAGTTTCTGGGGGCGCGTTCCAGATACGCAGTATTTT; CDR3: CASSFWGRVPDTQYF
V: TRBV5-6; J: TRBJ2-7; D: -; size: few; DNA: TGTGCCAGCACCCCTCAAGGGGCTCCCAACGAGCAGTACTTC; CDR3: CASTPQGAPNEQYF
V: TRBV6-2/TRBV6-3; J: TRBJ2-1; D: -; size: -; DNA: TGTGCCAGCAGTTACGAGTTAGCTGTTTACAATGAGCAGTTCTTC; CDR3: CASSYELAVYNEQFF
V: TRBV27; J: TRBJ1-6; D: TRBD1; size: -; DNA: TGTGCCAGCAGTTCGGGACAGCTTAATTCACCCCTCCACTTT; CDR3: CASSSGQLNSPLHF
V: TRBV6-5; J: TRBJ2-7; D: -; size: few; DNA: TGTGCCAGCAGTTACTCGGGTGTATCCAAATACGAGCAGTACTTC; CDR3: CASSYSGVSKYEQYF